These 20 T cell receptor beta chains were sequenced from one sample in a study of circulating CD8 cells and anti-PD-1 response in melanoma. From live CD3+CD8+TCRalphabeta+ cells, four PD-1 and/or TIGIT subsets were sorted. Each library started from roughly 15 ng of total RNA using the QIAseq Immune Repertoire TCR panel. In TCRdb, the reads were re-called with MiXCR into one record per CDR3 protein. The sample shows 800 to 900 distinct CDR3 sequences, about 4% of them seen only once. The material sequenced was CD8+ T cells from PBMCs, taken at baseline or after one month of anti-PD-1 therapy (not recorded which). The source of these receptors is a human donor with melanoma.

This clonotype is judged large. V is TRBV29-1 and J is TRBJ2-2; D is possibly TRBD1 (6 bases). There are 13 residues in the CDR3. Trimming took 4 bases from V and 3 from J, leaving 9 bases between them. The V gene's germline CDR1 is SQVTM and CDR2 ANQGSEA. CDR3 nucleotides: TGCAGCGTTGCCGCAGGGGACACCGGGGAGCTGTTTTTT. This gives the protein CSVAAGDTGELFF.

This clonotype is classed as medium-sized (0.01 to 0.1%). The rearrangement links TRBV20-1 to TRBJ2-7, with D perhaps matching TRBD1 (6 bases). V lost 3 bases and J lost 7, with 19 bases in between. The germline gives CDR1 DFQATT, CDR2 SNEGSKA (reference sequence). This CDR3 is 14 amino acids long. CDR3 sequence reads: CSASGTSDLSEQYF. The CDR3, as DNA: TGCAGTGCTAGCGGGACATCGGATTTAAGTGAGCAGTACTTC.

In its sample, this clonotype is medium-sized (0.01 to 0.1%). The CDR3 spells CASSTRLAGALNEQFF. The CDR3 DNA sequence: TGTGCCAGCAGCACCCGACTAGCGGGAGCCCTCAATGAGCAGTTCTTC. The V and J genes are TRBV9 and TRBJ2-1; TRBD2 aligns across 12 bases. The V and J ends lost 4 bases and 6 bases, in that order; junction bases with no gene match: 8. The germline V gene has CDR1 SGDLS and CDR2 YYNGEE. The CDR3 spans 16 residues.

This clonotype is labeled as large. The CDR3 protein is CASSSGQAPFF. CDR3 DNA sequence: TGTGCCAGCAGCTCGGGACAGGCCCCTTTCTTC. This chain joins TRBV7-2 and TRBJ2-1; 8 positions match TRBD1. CDR3 length equals 11 residues. The junction had 6 bases not matched to a gene; V was cut back by 4 bases and J by 16 bases. The germline V gene encodes CDR1 SGHTA and CDR2 FQGNSA.

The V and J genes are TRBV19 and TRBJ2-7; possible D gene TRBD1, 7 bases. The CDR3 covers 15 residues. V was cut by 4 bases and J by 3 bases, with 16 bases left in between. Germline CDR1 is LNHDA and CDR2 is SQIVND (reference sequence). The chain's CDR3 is CASSTGGTAIYEQYF. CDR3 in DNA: TGTGCCAGTAGTACCGGCGGGACAGCTATCTACGAGCAGTACTTC. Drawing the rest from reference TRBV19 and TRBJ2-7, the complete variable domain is DGGITQSPKYLFRKEGQNVTLSCEQNLNHDAMYWYRQDPGQGLRLIYYSQIVNDFQKGDIAEGYSVSREKKESFPLTVTSAQKNPTAFYLCASSTGGTAIYEQYFGPGTRLTVT.

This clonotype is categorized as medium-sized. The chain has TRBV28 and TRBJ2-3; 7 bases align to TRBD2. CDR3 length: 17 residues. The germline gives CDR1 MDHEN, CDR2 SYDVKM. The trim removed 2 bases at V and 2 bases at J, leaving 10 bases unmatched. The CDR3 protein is CASSLGAGLSSTDTQYF. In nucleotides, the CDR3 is TGTGCCAGCAGTTTAGGGGCGGGACTAAGCTCCACAGATACGCAGTATTTT.

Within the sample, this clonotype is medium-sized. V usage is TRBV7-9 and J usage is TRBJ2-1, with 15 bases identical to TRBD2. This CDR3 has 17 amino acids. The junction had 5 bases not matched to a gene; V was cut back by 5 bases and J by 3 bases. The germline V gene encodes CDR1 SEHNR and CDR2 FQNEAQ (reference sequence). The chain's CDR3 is CASSQGTSGRIYNEQFF. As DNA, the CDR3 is TGTGCCAGCAGCCAGGGGACTAGCGGGAGGATCTACAATGAGCAGTTCTTC. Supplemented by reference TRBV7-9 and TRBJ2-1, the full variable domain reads DTGVSQNPRHKITKRGQNVTFRCDPISEHNRLYWYRQTLGQGPEFLTYFQNEAQLEKSRLLSDRFSAERPKGSFSTLEIQRTEQGDSAMYLCASSQGTSGRIYNEQFFGPGTRLTVL.

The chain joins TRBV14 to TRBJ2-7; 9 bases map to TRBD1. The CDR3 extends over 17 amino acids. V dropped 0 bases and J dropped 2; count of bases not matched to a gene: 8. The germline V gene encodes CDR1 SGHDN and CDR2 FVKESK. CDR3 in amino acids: CASSQDYRTGVPYEQYF. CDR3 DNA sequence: TGTGCCAGCAGCCAAGATTATCGGACAGGGGTCCCCTACGAGCAGTACTTC.

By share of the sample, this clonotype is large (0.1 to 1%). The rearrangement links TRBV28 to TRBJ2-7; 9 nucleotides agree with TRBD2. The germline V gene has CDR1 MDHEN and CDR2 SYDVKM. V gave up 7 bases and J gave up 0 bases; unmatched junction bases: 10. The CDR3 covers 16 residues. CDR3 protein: CASTLGASGDSYEQYF. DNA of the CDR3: TGTGCCAGCACCCTAGGAGCTAGCGGGGACTCCTACGAGCAGTACTTC.

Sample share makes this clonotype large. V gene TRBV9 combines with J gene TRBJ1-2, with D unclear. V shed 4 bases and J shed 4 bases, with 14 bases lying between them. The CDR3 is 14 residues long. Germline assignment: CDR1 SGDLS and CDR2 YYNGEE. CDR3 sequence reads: CASSPRGGVYGYTF. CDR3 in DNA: TGTGCCAGCAGCCCCCGCGGAGGAGTCTATGGCTACACCTTC.

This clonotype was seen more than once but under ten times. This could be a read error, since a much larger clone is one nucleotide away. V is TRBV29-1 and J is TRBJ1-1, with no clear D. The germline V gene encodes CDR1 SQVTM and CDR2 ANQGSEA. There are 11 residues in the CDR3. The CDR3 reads CSVVSNTEASF. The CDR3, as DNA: TGCAGCGTTGTGTCGAACACTGAAGCTTCCTTT.

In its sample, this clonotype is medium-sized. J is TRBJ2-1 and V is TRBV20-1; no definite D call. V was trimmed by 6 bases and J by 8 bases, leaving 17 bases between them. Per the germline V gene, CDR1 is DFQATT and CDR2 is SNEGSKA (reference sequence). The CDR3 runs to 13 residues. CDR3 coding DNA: TGCAGTGCCCCGAGACACCGTGCTGATGAGCAGTTCTTC. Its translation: CSAPRHRADEQFF.

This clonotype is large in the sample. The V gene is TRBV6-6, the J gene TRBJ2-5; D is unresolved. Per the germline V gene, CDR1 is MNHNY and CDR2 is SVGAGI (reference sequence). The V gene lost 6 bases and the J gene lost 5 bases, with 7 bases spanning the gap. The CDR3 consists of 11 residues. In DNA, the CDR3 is TGTGCCAGCAGCCTCGGGGAGACCCAGTACTTC. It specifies CASSLGETQYF.

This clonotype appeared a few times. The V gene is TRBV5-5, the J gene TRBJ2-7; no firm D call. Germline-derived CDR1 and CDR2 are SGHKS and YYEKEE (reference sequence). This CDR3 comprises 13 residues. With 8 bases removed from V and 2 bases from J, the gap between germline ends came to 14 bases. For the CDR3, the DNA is TGTGCCAGTCGACCAACAGCGACCTACGAGCAGTACTTC. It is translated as CASRPTATYEQYF. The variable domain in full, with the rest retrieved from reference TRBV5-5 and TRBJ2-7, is DAGVTQSPTHLIKTRGQQVTLRCSPISGHKSVSWYQQVLGQGPQFIFQYYEKEERGRGNFPDRFSARQFPNYSSELNVNALLLGDSALYLCASRPTATYEQYFGPGTRLTVT.

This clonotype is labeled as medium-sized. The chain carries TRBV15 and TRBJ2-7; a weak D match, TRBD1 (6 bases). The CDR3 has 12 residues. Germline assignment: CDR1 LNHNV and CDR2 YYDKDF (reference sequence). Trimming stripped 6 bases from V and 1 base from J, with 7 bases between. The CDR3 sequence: CATRQGSYEQYF. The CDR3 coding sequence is TGTGCCACCAGACAGGGATCCTACGAGCAGTACTTC.

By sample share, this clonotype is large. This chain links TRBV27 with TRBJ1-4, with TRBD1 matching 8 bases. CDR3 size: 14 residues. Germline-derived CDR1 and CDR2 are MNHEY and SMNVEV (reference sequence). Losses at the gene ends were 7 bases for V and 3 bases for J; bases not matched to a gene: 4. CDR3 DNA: TGTGCCAGCAAGGCGGGACAGGCTAATGAAAAACTGTTTTTT. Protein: CASKAGQANEKLFF.

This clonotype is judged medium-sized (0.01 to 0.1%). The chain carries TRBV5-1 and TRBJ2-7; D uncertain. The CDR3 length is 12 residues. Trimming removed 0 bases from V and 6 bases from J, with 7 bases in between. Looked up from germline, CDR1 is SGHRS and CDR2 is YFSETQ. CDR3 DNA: TGCGCCAGCAGCTTGGGGGCCAGCGAGCAGTACTTC. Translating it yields CASSLGASEQYF.

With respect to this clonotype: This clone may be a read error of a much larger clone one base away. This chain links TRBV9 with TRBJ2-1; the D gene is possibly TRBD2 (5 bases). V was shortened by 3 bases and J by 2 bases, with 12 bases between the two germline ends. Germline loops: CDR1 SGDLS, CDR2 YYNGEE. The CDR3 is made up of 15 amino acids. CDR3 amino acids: CASSALGSTYNEQFF. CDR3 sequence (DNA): TGTGCCAGCAGCGCTTTGGGGAGCACCTACAATGAGCAGTTCTTC.

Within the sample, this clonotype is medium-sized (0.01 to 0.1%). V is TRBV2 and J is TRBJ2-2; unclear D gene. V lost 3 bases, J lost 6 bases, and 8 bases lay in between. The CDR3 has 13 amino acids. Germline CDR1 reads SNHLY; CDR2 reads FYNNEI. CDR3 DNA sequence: TGTGCCAGCAGTGACGAAGTGGCCGGGGAGCTGTTTTTT. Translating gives CASSDEVAGELFF.

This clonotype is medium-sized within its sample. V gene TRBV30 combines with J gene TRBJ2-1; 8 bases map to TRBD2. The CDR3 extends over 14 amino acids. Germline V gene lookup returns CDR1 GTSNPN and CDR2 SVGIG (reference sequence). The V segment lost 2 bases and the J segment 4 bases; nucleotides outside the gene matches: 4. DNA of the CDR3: TGTGCCTGGAGTTTACAGCGGGAGTACAATGAGCAGTTCTTC. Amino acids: CAWSLQREYNEQFF.